What follows is one T cell receptor beta chain and its context. Amplified TCR beta CDR3 regions were obtained using RNA transcripts as template. Second-round multiplex PCR followed a first-round RT-PCR using HTBI primers. One entry per CDR3 protein results from TCRdb running MiXCR on the multiplex PCR reads. This sample yields 620,000 or so distinct CDR3 sequences, of which about 20% are seen a single time; approximately 7.7% belongs to the top ten. Germline V lookup: CDR1 DFQATT, CDR2 SNEGSKA (reference sequence). Trimming shortened V by 3 bases and J by 2 bases, and 14 bases separated the two germline ends. The CDR3 runs 14 residues. The sample is drawn from a study of Graves' ophthalmopathy and Graves' hyperthyroidism.

Sequencing was done on a sample of peripheral blood. This clonotype was sampled from a woman aged 18 to 35 with stable Graves' hyperthyroidism. Some clones in this sample may be carry-over from other donors' samples. This rearrangement joins TRBV20-1 to TRBJ2-7, with D perhaps matching TRBD1 or TRBD2 (7 bases each). CDR3 sequence: CSARGGGQTYEQYF. CDR3 in DNA: TGCAGTGCTAGGGGCGGGGGACAGACCTACGAGCAGTACTTC.